One and the same sample provided the 27 T cell receptor beta chains below, sequenced in a study of monozygotic twins with inflammatory bowel disease. No DNA is given; TCRdb re-called the 5' RACE reads and lists each CDR3 protein once. This sample's table has 300,000 to 400,000 distinct CDR3 sequences. Sequenced sample: blood. The origin of the receptors is a human donor with ulcerative colitis or Crohn's disease, or a healthy co-twin of an affected twin (not recorded which).

The chain couples TRBV7-3 to TRBJ2-3; the TRBD1 assignment by TCRdb is unverifiable without DNA. Per the germline V gene, CDR1 is SGHTA and CDR2 is FQGTGA. The CDR3 has 14 amino acids. The CDR3 reads CASSKTGGTDTQYF.

V is TRBV20-1 and J is TRBJ1-2; there is no DNA to check the TCRdb D call of TRBD1. Looked up from germline, CDR1 is DFQATT and CDR2 is SNEGSKA (reference sequence). The CDR3 has 13 residues. CDR3 amino acids: CSASPGHRGGYTF.

The rearrangement uses TRBV6-5 and TRBJ1-3. CDR1 and CDR2 from the germline V gene are MNHEY and SVGAGI. CDR3 length equals 17 residues. The CDR3 protein is CASSYGAGLGAGNTIYF.

This chain joins TRBV7-6 and TRBJ2-1; as DNA is missing, the TRBD2 call by TCRdb cannot be tested. The length of the CDR3 is 18 residues. Germline V gene lookup returns CDR1 SGHVS and CDR2 FNYEAQ. CDR3 region: CASSLASGRSPSYNEQFF.

The chain combines TRBV7-9 with TRBJ2-2; absent DNA, TCRdb's TRBD1 call cannot be checked. Germline V gene sequence: CDR1 SEHNR, CDR2 FQNEAQ (reference sequence). This CDR3 comprises 14 residues. The CDR3 region is CASTGQKNTGELFF.

The chain uses TRBV2 and TRBJ1-1; TCRdb indicates TRBD1, and absent DNA this call remains unverified. The CDR3 extends over 13 amino acids. Germline CDR1 is SNHLY and CDR2 is FYNNEI. CDR3: CASRPGVGTEAFF. Full variable domain (outside the CDR3, taken from reference TRBV2 and TRBJ1-1): EPEVTQTPSHQVTQMGQEVILRCVPISNHLYFYWYRQILGQKVEFLVSFYNNEISEKSEIFDDQFSVERPDGSNFTLKIRSTKLEDSAMYFCASRPGVGTEAFFGQGTRLTVV.

The chain links TRBV6-1 to TRBJ1-1; TCRdb gives TRBD1 as the D gene, but with no DNA this cannot be confirmed. Germline V gene data show CDR1 as MNHNS and CDR2 as SASEGT. This CDR3 region has 14 residues. CDR3: CASSRGQVITEAFF.

This rearrangement joins TRBV20-1 to TRBJ2-1; the D call from TCRdb, TRBD1, cannot be confirmed without DNA. CDR3 length: 13 residues. Germline lookup yields CDR1 DFQATT and CDR2 SNEGSKA (reference sequence). The CDR3 loop reads CSAAGQSYNEQFF.

This chain connects TRBV6-1 to TRBJ2-1. The CDR3 length is 13 residues. Germline CDR1 and CDR2: MNHNS and SASEGT. The CDR3 is CATTTYWANEQFF.

J is TRBJ1-2 and V is TRBV3-1. CDR3 length: 13 residues. Germline CDR1 LGHDT, CDR2 YNNKEL (reference sequence). This CDR3 reads CASSQRQTYGYTF. The full variable domain, its missing parts supplied by reference TRBV3-1 and TRBJ1-2, is DTAVSQTPKYLVTQMGNDKSIKCEQNLGHDTMYWYKQDSKKFLKIMFSYNNKELIINETVPNRFSPKSPDKAHLNLHINSLELGDSAVYFCASSQRQTYGYTFGSGTRLTVV.

The rearrangement uses TRBV7-2 and TRBJ1-2; TCRdb picks TRBD1, but there is no DNA to check that call. This CDR3 has 16 amino acids. The germline gives CDR1 SGHTA, CDR2 FQGNSA. The CDR3: CASSSTTGGGDYGYTF.

V is TRBV5-1 and J is TRBJ2-4; TCRdb proposes TRBD1, but this gene call is untestable without DNA. The CDR3 loop spans 18 amino acids. The germline V gene encodes CDR1 SGHRS and CDR2 YFSETQ. The CDR3 loop is CASSGGAGSFLAKNIQYF.

This chain joins TRBV2 and TRBJ2-5. Germline V gene sequence: CDR1 SNHLY, CDR2 FYNNEI. This CDR3 contains 11 residues. The CDR3 spells CASIMKETQYF.

V and J are TRBV27 and TRBJ2-6. CDR1 and CDR2 (germline): MNHEY, SMNVEV (reference sequence). CDR3 size: 13 residues. The CDR3 loop reads CASNPSGANVLTF.

V usage is TRBV5-6 and J usage is TRBJ2-7; TCRdb calls TRBD1, which cannot be checked without DNA. The CDR3 consists of 11 residues. Germline V gives CDR1 SGHDT, CDR2 YYEEEE. CDR3 loop: CASSFQGKQYF.

This rearrangement joins TRBV28 to TRBJ1-1. The CDR3 extends over 12 amino acids. Per the germline V gene, CDR1 is MDHEN and CDR2 is SYDVKM. CDR3 residues: CASTLESTEAFF.

The chain couples TRBV6-4 to TRBJ2-1; the D call from TCRdb, TRBD2, cannot be confirmed without DNA. This CDR3 region has 14 residues. CDR1 is MRHNA and CDR2 is SNTAGT in the germline V gene. This CDR3 is CASSDHGGRNEQCF.

This chain connects TRBV3-1 to TRBJ2-1; TCRdb reports TRBD2, a call that lacks DNA to check it against. This CDR3 has 18 amino acids. Per the germline V gene, CDR1 is LGHDT and CDR2 is YNNKEL (reference sequence). The CDR3 sequence: CASSQGGPGLNINNEQFF.

This chain uses TRBV12-3 or TRBV12-4 with TRBJ1-4. The CDR3 has 14 residues. The CDR3 here is CASSLDGRNEKLFF.

The rearrangement links TRBV5-1 to TRBJ2-7; TCRdb reports TRBD2, a call that lacks DNA to check it against. CDR1 is SGHRS, CDR2 YFSETQ, per germline. CDR3 length: 15 residues. CDR3 protein: CASSPTSGVPYEQYF.

This chain links TRBV5-1 with TRBJ1-3. The CDR3 extends over 16 amino acids. Germline V gene data show CDR1 as SGHRS and CDR2 as YFSETQ. The CDR3 is CASSLEFGSSGNTIYF.

This chain joins TRBV2 and TRBJ2-2; TCRdb reports TRBD1, a call that lacks DNA to check it against. The CDR3 runs 14 residues. Germline lookup yields CDR1 SNHLY and CDR2 FYNNEI. This CDR3 reads CASSVGREVGELFF. Together with reference TRBV2 and TRBJ2-2, the CDR3 gives the full variable domain: EPEVTQTPSHQVTQMGQEVILRCVPISNHLYFYWYRQILGQKVEFLVSFYNNEISEKSEIFDDQFSVERPDGSNFTLKIRSTKLEDSAMYFCASSVGREVGELFFGEGSRLTVL.

The chain employs TRBV28 and TRBJ2-7; TCRdb lists TRBD1, though no DNA is available to test this call. The germline V gene has CDR1 MDHEN and CDR2 SYDVKM. This CDR3 region has 15 residues. The CDR3 loop is CASSPGQGDLHEQYF.

The chain carries TRBV19 and TRBJ1-5; TCRdb calls TRBD1, which cannot be checked without DNA. The germline V gene encodes CDR1 LNHDA and CDR2 SQIVND (reference sequence). The CDR3 is made up of 13 amino acids. The CDR3 loop is CATRVPGFEPQHF.

This chain joins TRBV3-1 and TRBJ2-1; the TRBD1 assignment by TCRdb is unverifiable without DNA. This CDR3 has 13 residues. The V gene's germline CDR1 is LGHDT and CDR2 YNNKEL (reference sequence). CDR3 amino acids: CASSREGHNEQFF.

The CDR3 here is CASNPSEGSYEQYF. The rearrangement uses TRBV25-1 and TRBJ2-7; TCRdb selects TRBD2, and the lack of DNA leaves this call unchecked. This CDR3 is 14 amino acids long. Per germline, CDR1 MGHDK and CDR2 SYGVNS.

The chain recombines TRBV9 with TRBJ2-1; without DNA, the TCRdb call of TRBD2 cannot be checked. Germline V gene data show CDR1 as SGDLS and CDR2 as YYNGEE. The CDR3 loop spans 21 amino acids. CDR3 in amino acids: CASSGAQAGGPILWSYNEQFF.